This T cell receptor beta chain was sequenced in a study of blood T cell repertoires in COVID-19. Produced via immunoSEQ multiplex PCR; TCRdb's table is partial and in-frame only. The repertoire has tens of thousands of clones, around 85% of them found once; the top ten carry around 15%. This clone was recorded only once. V lost 5 bases and J 5 bases, leaving 9 bases between the germline ends. This CDR3 has 11 residues. The germline V gene encodes CDR1 DFQATT and CDR2 SNEGSKA (reference sequence). Sequencing used peripheral blood. The V call is TRBV20-1, the J call TRBJ1-2; D gene ambiguous. The clonotype comes from a woman in her seventies with acute or convalescent COVID-19. CDR3 loop: CSAGPSYGYTF. The CDR3 nucleotides are TGCAGTGCTGGCCCAAGTTATGGCTACACCTTC.